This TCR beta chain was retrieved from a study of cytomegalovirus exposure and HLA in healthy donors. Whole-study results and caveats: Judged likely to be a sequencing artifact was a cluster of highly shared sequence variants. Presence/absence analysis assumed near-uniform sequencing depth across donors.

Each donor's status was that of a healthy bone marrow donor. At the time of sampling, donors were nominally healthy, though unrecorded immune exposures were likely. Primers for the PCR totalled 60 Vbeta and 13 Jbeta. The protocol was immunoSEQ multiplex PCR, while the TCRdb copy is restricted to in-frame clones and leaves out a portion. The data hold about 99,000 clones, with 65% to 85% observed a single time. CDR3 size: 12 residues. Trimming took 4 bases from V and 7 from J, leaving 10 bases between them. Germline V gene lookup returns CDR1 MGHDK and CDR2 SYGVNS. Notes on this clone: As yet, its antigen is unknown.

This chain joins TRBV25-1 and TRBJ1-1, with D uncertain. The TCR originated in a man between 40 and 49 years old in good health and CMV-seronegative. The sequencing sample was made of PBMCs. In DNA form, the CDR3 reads TGTGCCAGCAGTGCCCCGCGACATGAAGCTTTCTTT. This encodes CASSAPRHEAFF.